Sequencing of this TCR beta chain was carried out in a study of neurological immune-mediated disorders. The making of cDNA relied on 5'RACE with 10-nucleotide random UMIs. TCRdb re-called the 5' RACE reads through MiXCR, storing one row per CDR3 protein. The table has 40,000 to 45,000 distinct CDR3 sequences, 12% seen once; the top ten hold roughly 1.3%. The trim removed 3 bases at V and 14 bases at J, leaving 13 bases unmatched. This CDR3 is built from 15 residues. Germline CDR1 reads SGHRS; CDR2 reads YFSETQ. The sequence was obtained from a female donor in good health. This chain joins TRBV5-1 and TRBJ2-2; 10 nucleotides match TRBD2. The sequencing input was PBMCs. In DNA, the CDR3 is TGCGCCAGCAGCTGGGGACTAGCGAATTCCGGGTATCTGTTTTTT. Translating gives CASSWGLANSGYLFF.